Presented here are 14 T cell receptor beta chains from one specimen sequenced in a study of blood T cell repertoires in COVID-19. This table comes from immunoSEQ multiplex PCR, and its TCRdb copy is limited to in-frame clones, with some not included. The sample lists roughly 160,000 clones; 88% were seen once. Sequenced sample: peripheral blood. These receptors all come from a man in his sixties with acute or convalescent COVID-19.

The chain employs TRBV19 and TRBJ1-1; the D is unclear. The ends were cut back, 1 base at V and 7 bases at J, with 10 bases in the middle. CDR1 LNHDA and CDR2 SQIVND come from the germline V gene (reference sequence). The CDR3 loop spans 13 amino acids. The DNA for the CDR3 is TGTGCCAGTAGTATAGTGGGGAGAGGTGAAGCTTTCTTT. Translating it yields CASSIVGRGEAFF.

This clone was observed a few times. V is TRBV7-3 and J is TRBJ1-2; D is possibly TRBD1 (6 bases). Germline V gene sequence: CDR1 SGHTA, CDR2 FQGTGA. The CDR3 spans 14 residues. V was pared by 5 bases and J by 3 bases, with 13 bases between. CDR3: CASSPEGGHYGYTF. The CDR3 DNA reads TGTGCCAGCAGCCCCGAGGGGGGGCACTATGGCTACACCTTC.

The rearrangement links TRBV7-9 to TRBJ1-1, with 7 nucleotides matching TRBD1. Trimming took 5 bases from V and 6 from J; bases not matched to a gene: 12. The length of the CDR3 is 15 residues. Germline V lookup: CDR1 SEHNR, CDR2 FQNEAQ (reference sequence). CDR3 amino acids: CASSPEPGGAPEAFF. The DNA of the CDR3 is TGTGCCAGCAGCCCCGAGCCAGGGGGAGCCCCTGAAGCTTTCTTT.

The chain combines TRBV5-6 with TRBJ2-2; 12 bases line up with TRBD1. Germline loops: CDR1 SGHDT, CDR2 YYEEEE. This CDR3 spans 16 amino acids. V shed 4 bases, J shed 5 bases, and the junction held 6 bases outside the gene matches. The CDR3 loop is CASSAGTGGSTGELFF. The CDR3 region has the DNA TGTGCCAGCAGCGCCGGGACAGGGGGCTCGACCGGGGAGCTGTTTTTT.

The gene calls are TRBV7-3 and TRBJ2-3; 8 bases map to TRBD2. V dropped 5 bases and J dropped 5; count of bases not matched to a gene: 12. CDR1 and CDR2 from the germline V gene are SGHTA and FQGTGA. The CDR3 is 16 residues long. DNA for the CDR3: TGTGCCAGCAGCCCCATGTTTGCGGGGGGACGAGATACGCAGTATTTT. Amino acids: CASSPMFAGGRDTQYF.

J is TRBJ2-2 and V is TRBV10-3; D not certain. With 2 bases removed from V and 6 bases from J, the gap between germline ends came to 4 bases. This CDR3 has 12 amino acids. The germline gives CDR1 ENHRY, CDR2 SYGVKD. The CDR3: CAISETAGELFF. The CDR3 nucleotides read TGTGCCATCAGTGAGACGGCCGGGGAGCTGTTTTTT.

The rearrangement links TRBV12-5 to TRBJ2-5; 7 bases match TRBD1. Per germline, CDR1 LGHNT and CDR2 FRNRAP. The trim removed 6 bases at V and 4 bases at J, leaving 29 bases unmatched. The CDR3 totals 21 residues. CDR3 sequence reads: CASGLGTATKTRWDRGETQYF. CDR3 coding DNA: TGTGCTAGTGGCCTCGGGACAGCTACCAAGACGCGGTGGGATAGGGGAGAGACCCAGTACTTC.

The rearrangement links TRBV5-7 to TRBJ2-6; D is ambiguous. TRBV5-7 is treated as an ORF (open reading frame) with a function not yet certain. This CDR3 comprises 15 residues. V was cut by 1 base and J by 4 bases, with 9 bases left in between. The CDR3 nucleotides are TGTGCCAGCAGCTTGTGGGCTTCCGGGGCCAACGTCCTGACTTTC. It yields the protein CASSLWASGANVLTF.

The V call is TRBV27, the J call TRBJ2-2, with D perhaps TRBD2 (5 bases). V lost 0 bases, J lost 6 bases, and 20 bases lay in between. Germline V lookup: CDR1 MNHEY, CDR2 SMNVEV (reference sequence). This CDR3 is 18 amino acids long. The CDR3 sequence is CASSLSSYPAGVPGELFF. CDR3 in DNA: TGTGCCAGCAGTTTATCGTCCTACCCGGCGGGCGTTCCCGGGGAGCTGTTTTTT.

The chain has TRBV29-1 and TRBJ1-4, with D maybe TRBD1 (6 bases). Germline V gene lookup returns CDR1 SQVTM and CDR2 ANQGSEA. This CDR3 is 13 amino acids long. V lost 4 bases and J 8 bases, leaving 14 bases between the germline ends. The CDR3 DNA follows: TGCAGCGTTGCCCCAGGGGAACCGGAAAAACTGTTTTTT. The encoded protein is CSVAPGEPEKLFF.

The CDR3 coding sequence is TGTGCCAGCAGCACGGGGGGGAGTGAGACCCAGTACTTC. As protein: CASSTGGSETQYF. The genes are TRBV6-5 and TRBJ2-5, with TRBD2 matching over 8 bases. The CDR3 is 13 residues long. J lost 5 bases, V lost 6 bases, and 5 bases had no gene match. CDR1 and CDR2 (germline): MNHEY, SVGAGI.

This clone came up a few times. This chain joins TRBV27 and TRBJ1-5; possible D gene TRBD1, 5 bases. V was cut by 5 bases and J by 0 bases, with 11 bases left in between. This CDR3 has 15 amino acids. Germline CDR1 is MNHEY and CDR2 is SMNVEV (reference sequence). The CDR3 coding sequence is TGTGCCAGCAGTCCCCGGGGGGGTAGCAATCAGCCCCAGCATTTT. As protein: CASSPRGGSNQPQHF.

This chain's CDR3 is CTSSQVPTGQIATNEKLFF. The CDR3 DNA reads TGCACCAGCAGCCAAGTCCCGACAGGACAAATTGCAACTAATGAAAAACTGTTTTTT. V gene TRBV1 combines with J gene TRBJ1-4; TRBD1 is the table's D call and was not checked against the DNA. TRBV1 is deemed a pseudogene. The CDR3 totals 19 residues.

In nucleotides, the CDR3 is TGTGCCAGCAGCAACCGGGACTTCCACACCGGGGAGCTGTTTTTT. Translation: CASSNRDFHTGELFF. This chain joins TRBV7-9 and TRBJ2-2; possible D gene TRBD2, 6 bases. Germline V gene data show CDR1 as SEHNR and CDR2 as FQNEAQ (reference sequence). The CDR3 is 15 residues long. Trimming removed 5 bases at V and 3 bases at J, with 13 bases between.